Listed below are T cell receptor beta chains from one sample, sequenced in a study of blood T cells in healthy people across ages. TCRdb processed the 5' RACE reads anew with MiXCR; each CDR3 protein has one entry. Of over a million distinct CDR3 sequences detected, roughly 43% appear once; the ten largest clones hold around 4%. The specimen sequenced was blood. The source is a woman aged 18-29 years in good health. Both conserved end residues are part of each CDR3. The order of the fields is CDR3 protein, CDR3 DNA, J gene, D gene, clone size, V gene. D genes are given only for firm matches. Size is stated for part of the rows, as once, few or many counts, or as a class when the clone is expanded.

CDR3 protein: CSAGGSTANYGYTF
CDR3 DNA: TGCAGTGCAGGGGGGTCAACTGCTAACTATGGCTACACCTTC
J gene: TRBJ1-2
D gene: .
clone size: .
V gene: TRBV20-1

CDR3 protein: CATSRGYGVAGGLNEQFF
CDR3 DNA: TGTGCCACCAGCAGAGGTTACGGGGTAGCGGGAGGGCTCAATGAGCAGTTCTTC
J gene: TRBJ2-1
D gene: TRBD2
clone size: once
V gene: TRBV15

CDR3 protein: CASSPAGGATGIAKNIQYF
CDR3 DNA: TGTGCCAGCAGCCCCGCAGGGGGCGCGACTGGGATAGCCAAAAACATTCAGTACTTC
J gene: TRBJ2-4
D gene: TRBD1
clone size: few
V gene: TRBV12-3/TRBV12-4

CDR3 protein: CASRPGVRWELNEQFF
CDR3 DNA: TGTGCCAGCAGGCCCGGGGTTAGATGGGAACTCAATGAGCAGTTCTTC
J gene: TRBJ2-1
D gene: .
clone size: .
V gene: TRBV12-3/TRBV12-4

CDR3 protein: CASSYVGHFEQYF
CDR3 DNA: TGTGCCAGCAGTTACGTCGGACATTTCGAGCAGTACTTC
J gene: TRBJ2-7
D gene: .
clone size: .
V gene: TRBV6-2/TRBV6-3

CDR3 protein: CASRTGVNSPLHF
CDR3 DNA: TGTGCCAGCAGGACAGGAGTTAATTCACCCCTCCACTTT
J gene: TRBJ1-6
D gene: .
clone size: few
V gene: TRBV12-3/TRBV12-4

CDR3 protein: CASSGTATLLQETQYF
CDR3 DNA: TGTGCCAGCAGCGGGACCGCCACCTTACTCCAAGAGACCCAGTACTTC
J gene: TRBJ2-5
D gene: .
clone size: few
V gene: TRBV12-3/TRBV12-4

CDR3 protein: CASSHPSRGSNQPQHF
CDR3 DNA: TGCGCCAGCAGCCACCCGTCGCGGGGTAGCAATCAGCCCCAGCATTTT
J gene: TRBJ1-5
D gene: .
clone size: few
V gene: TRBV4-1

CDR3 protein: CASSPAGVTF
CDR3 DNA: TGTGCCAGCAGCCCAGCGGGCGTCACCTTC
J gene: TRBJ1-2
D gene: .
clone size: .
V gene: TRBV2

CDR3 protein: CATSRDPQGPNTF
CDR3 DNA: TGTGCCACCAGCAGAGATCCGCAGGGTCCAAACACCTTC
J gene: TRBJ1-2
D gene: .
clone size: .
V gene: TRBV15

CDR3 protein: CASSQDFGGGWYEQYF
CDR3 DNA: TGCGCCAGCAGCCAGGATTTCGGAGGGGGCTGGTACGAGCAGTACTTC
J gene: TRBJ2-7
D gene: .
clone size: .
V gene: TRBV4-3

CDR3 protein: CSARDFRGSDTQYF
CDR3 DNA: TGCAGTGCTAGAGATTTTAGGGGGTCAGATACGCAGTATTTT
J gene: TRBJ2-3
D gene: .
clone size: .
V gene: TRBV20-1

CDR3 protein: CASSITGTPRNTIYF
CDR3 DNA: TGTGCCAGCAGTATCACCGGGACCCCGCGGAACACCATATATTTT
J gene: TRBJ1-3
D gene: .
clone size: .
V gene: TRBV6-2/TRBV6-3

CDR3 protein: CAISDRLAGVNEQFF
CDR3 DNA: TGTGCCATCAGTGACCGTCTAGCGGGAGTCAATGAGCAGTTCTTC
J gene: TRBJ2-1
D gene: TRBD2
clone size: .
V gene: TRBV10-3

CDR3 protein: CASTPDRGGEKLFF
CDR3 DNA: TGTGCCAGCACCCCTGACAGGGGAGGGGAAAAACTGTTTTTT
J gene: TRBJ1-4
D gene: TRBD1
clone size: few
V gene: TRBV7-2

CDR3 protein: CASSLIPGMYQPQHF
CDR3 DNA: TGTGCCAGCAGTTTGATACCGGGGATGTATCAGCCCCAGCATTTT
J gene: TRBJ1-5
D gene: .
clone size: few
V gene: TRBV12-3/TRBV12-4

CDR3 protein: CATSRWTSGGEQYF
CDR3 DNA: TGTGCCACCAGCAGGTGGACTAGCGGGGGAGAGCAGTACTTC
J gene: TRBJ2-7
D gene: TRBD2
clone size: few
V gene: TRBV15

CDR3 protein: CASSEGQGVSETQYF
CDR3 DNA: TGTGCCAGCAGTGAAGGACAGGGAGTTTCGGAGACCCAGTACTTC
J gene: TRBJ2-5
D gene: TRBD1
clone size: .
V gene: TRBV28

CDR3 protein: CASSFAEAKNIQYF
CDR3 DNA: TGTGCCAGCAGCTTTGCGGAGGCCAAAAACATTCAGTACTTC
J gene: TRBJ2-4
D gene: .
clone size: .
V gene: TRBV11-2

CDR3 protein: CASSYSDSNNQPQHF
CDR3 DNA: TGTGCCAGCAGTTACTCCGACAGCAACAATCAGCCCCAGCATTTT
J gene: TRBJ1-5
D gene: .
clone size: few
V gene: TRBV6-2/TRBV6-3

CDR3 protein: CASSPGTNSRPQHF
CDR3 DNA: TGTGCCAGCAGCCCCGGGACCAACTCCCGGCCCCAGCATTTT
J gene: TRBJ1-5
D gene: .
clone size: .
V gene: TRBV3-1

CDR3 protein: CAWSPATEAFF
CDR3 DNA: TGTGCCTGGAGTCCCGCTACTGAAGCTTTCTTT
J gene: TRBJ1-1
D gene: .
clone size: few
V gene: TRBV30

CDR3 protein: CSARGGPNYGYTF
CDR3 DNA: TGCAGTGCCAGAGGGGGACCTAACTATGGCTACACCTTC
J gene: TRBJ1-2
D gene: .
clone size: few
V gene: TRBV20-1

CDR3 protein: CSALTGTAGNTEAFF
CDR3 DNA: TGCAGTGCTTTGACCGGGACAGCCGGGAACACTGAAGCTTTCTTT
J gene: TRBJ1-1
D gene: TRBD1
clone size: .
V gene: TRBV20-1

CDR3 protein: CATRTGALPGELFF
CDR3 DNA: TGTGCCACCAGAACCGGGGCCCTCCCCGGGGAGCTGTTTTTT
J gene: TRBJ2-2
D gene: .
clone size: .
V gene: TRBV24-1

CDR3 protein: CASSLIPRGRYEQYF
CDR3 DNA: TGTGCCAGCAGTTTAATTCCCAGGGGGCGCTACGAGCAGTACTTC
J gene: TRBJ2-7
D gene: TRBD1
clone size: few
V gene: TRBV28

CDR3 protein: CASTLTGGNTEAFF
CDR3 DNA: TGTGCCAGCACCTTGACAGGGGGCAACACTGAAGCTTTCTTT
J gene: TRBJ1-1
D gene: TRBD1
clone size: .
V gene: TRBV12-3/TRBV12-4

CDR3 protein: CASSLPATGAVSSNQPQHF
CDR3 DNA: TGTGCCAGCAGTTTACCCGCGACAGGGGCTGTTAGTAGCAATCAGCCCCAGCATTTT
J gene: TRBJ1-5
D gene: TRBD1
clone size: few
V gene: TRBV12-3/TRBV12-4

CDR3 protein: CASSLGSANQETQYF
CDR3 DNA: TGCGCCAGCAGCTTGGGATCCGCGAACCAAGAGACCCAGTACTTC
J gene: TRBJ2-5
D gene: .
clone size: few
V gene: TRBV5-1

CDR3 protein: CASNTGGMAETQYF
CDR3 DNA: TGTGCCAGCAACACGGGGGGAATGGCAGAGACCCAGTACTTC
J gene: TRBJ2-5
D gene: TRBD2
clone size: once
V gene: TRBV6-5

CDR3 protein: CASSYLTGGWDEQYF
CDR3 DNA: TGTGCCAGCAGTTACTTAACAGGGGGCTGGGATGAGCAGTACTTC
J gene: TRBJ2-5
D gene: TRBD1
clone size: .
V gene: TRBV6-2/TRBV6-3

CDR3 protein: CVHRHTGYTEAFF
CDR3 DNA: TGTGTCCACCGACATACAGGGTACACTGAAGCTTTCTTT
J gene: TRBJ1-1
D gene: .
clone size: .
V gene: TRBV21-1

CDR3 protein: CASREQIDEQFF
CDR3 DNA: TGTGCCAGCAGGGAACAGATAGACGAGCAGTTCTTC
J gene: TRBJ2-1
D gene: .
clone size: .
V gene: TRBV2

CDR3 protein: CASSGQGGLGIYEQYF
CDR3 DNA: TGTGCCAGCAGTGGACAGGGCGGTCTAGGGATCTACGAGCAGTACTTC
J gene: TRBJ2-7
D gene: TRBD1
clone size: .
V gene: TRBV6-1

CDR3 protein: CPSSQAVVLNTEAFF
CDR3 DNA: TGCCCCAGCAGCCAGGCCGTGGTTCTTAACACTGAAGCTTTCTTT
J gene: TRBJ1-1
D gene: .
clone size: once
V gene: TRBV4-1

CDR3 protein: CASSLGGTSGRNEQFF
CDR3 DNA: TGCGCCAGCAGCTTGGGAGGGACTAGCGGGCGCAATGAGCAGTTCTTC
J gene: TRBJ2-1
D gene: TRBD2
clone size: .
V gene: TRBV5-1

CDR3 protein: CSVGQGKWEQYF
CDR3 DNA: TGCAGCGTTGGGCAAGGGAAATGGGAGCAGTACTTC
J gene: TRBJ2-4
D gene: .
clone size: .
V gene: TRBV29-1

CDR3 protein: CSAKTTGAAFNQPQPF
CDR3 DNA: TGCAGTGCCAAAACGACAGGGGCTGCCTTCAATCAGCCCCAGCCTTTT
J gene: TRBJ1-5
D gene: TRBD1
clone size: once
V gene: TRBV20-1

CDR3 protein: CASSPPGTDFGGYTF
CDR3 DNA: TGTGCCAGCAGCCCACCTGGGACGGATTTCGGAGGCTACACCTTC
J gene: TRBJ1-2
D gene: .
clone size: few
V gene: TRBV7-3

CDR3 protein: CASSTGIPSSGANVLTF
CDR3 DNA: TGTGCCAGCAGCACCGGGATCCCCAGTTCTGGGGCCAACGTCCTGACTTTC
J gene: TRBJ2-6
D gene: .
clone size: few
V gene: TRBV12-3/TRBV12-4

CDR3 protein: CASSSRQRNQPQHF
CDR3 DNA: TGTGCCAGCAGTTCTAGACAGCGCAATCAGCCCCAGCATTTT
J gene: TRBJ1-5
D gene: .
clone size: .
V gene: TRBV6-2/TRBV6-3

CDR3 protein: CASSVPLAGGTDTQYF
CDR3 DNA: TGTGCCAGCAGCGTCCCTCTAGCGGGGGGGACAGATACGCAGTATTTT
J gene: TRBJ2-3
D gene: TRBD2
clone size: .
V gene: TRBV9

CDR3 protein: CASSLARQGRNEQFF
CDR3 DNA: TGTGCCAGCAGCTTAGCCCGGCAGGGGCGGAATGAGCAGTTCTTC
J gene: TRBJ2-1
D gene: .
clone size: .
V gene: TRBV7-9

CDR3 protein: CASGPRAGNQPQHF
CDR3 DNA: TGTGCCAGCGGTCCCAGGGCTGGCAATCAGCCCCAGCATTTT
J gene: TRBJ1-5
D gene: .
clone size: .
V gene: TRBV27

CDR3 protein: CASSVRDGRPNEQFF
CDR3 DNA: TGTGCCAGCAGTGTCCGGGACGGTCGCCCCAATGAGCAGTTCTTC
J gene: TRBJ2-1
D gene: .
clone size: .
V gene: TRBV6-2/TRBV6-3

CDR3 protein: CASRSTSGRAREQYF
CDR3 DNA: TGTGCCAGCAGGTCCACTAGCGGGAGGGCGAGAGAGCAGTACTTC
J gene: TRBJ2-5
D gene: TRBD2
clone size: once
V gene: TRBV5-8

CDR3 protein: CASSYGRKGPTEAFF
CDR3 DNA: TGTGCCAGCAGTTACGGCAGAAAGGGGCCTACTGAAGCTTTCTTT
J gene: TRBJ1-1
D gene: .
clone size: .
V gene: TRBV6-2/TRBV6-3

CDR3 protein: CAITPGANYGYTF
CDR3 DNA: TGTGCCATCACCCCGGGGGCTAACTATGGCTACACCTTC
J gene: TRBJ1-2
D gene: .
clone size: few
V gene: TRBV10-3

CDR3 protein: CSVRRGYHEQYF
CDR3 DNA: TGCAGCGTTAGAAGGGGTTACCACGAGCAGTACTTC
J gene: TRBJ2-7
D gene: .
clone size: .
V gene: TRBV29-1

CDR3 protein: CASSKQGDQPQHF
CDR3 DNA: TGTGCCAGCAGCAAACAGGGTGATCAGCCCCAGCATTTT
J gene: TRBJ1-5
D gene: .
clone size: .
V gene: TRBV7-2

CDR3 protein: CASSQPDFQETQYF
CDR3 DNA: TGTGCCAGCAGCCAACCGGATTTCCAAGAGACCCAGTACTTC
J gene: TRBJ2-5
D gene: .
clone size: few
V gene: TRBV3-1

CDR3 protein: CASTQNHPGTSGYNEQYF
CDR3 DNA: TGCGCCAGCACCCAAAACCACCCCGGGACTAGCGGGTACAATGAGCAGTACTTC
J gene: TRBJ2-7
D gene: TRBD2
clone size: .
V gene: TRBV4-3